This entry lists 11 T cell receptor beta chains sequenced from one sample in a study of blood T cells in healthy people across ages. It was with a sample-barcoded 5' primer and a J-beta primer mix that a second PCR of roughly 7 to 12 cycles was run. TCRdb ran MiXCR on the 5' RACE reads and lists one entry per CDR3 protein. The sample lists 780,000 or so distinct CDR3 sequences; 50% to 65% were seen once. The sample comprised blood. These receptors came from a man older than 75 in good health.

The chain recombines TRBV6-6 with TRBJ1-1, with TRBD1 matching over 7 bases. Germline V gives CDR1 MNHNY, CDR2 SVGAGI (reference sequence). CDR3 length: 14 amino acids. Losses at the gene ends were 4 bases for V and 5 bases for J; bases not matched to a gene: 7. Written as DNA, the CDR3 is TGTGCCAGCAGTTCTCAGGGGGGTACGACTGAAGCTTTCTTT. This encodes CASSSQGGTTEAFF.

The chain carries TRBV11-2 and TRBJ1-2; TRBD1 might be the D (5 bases). The CDR3 has 16 residues. V was clipped by 2 bases and J by 2 bases, with 15 bases between them. Germline CDR1 reads SGHAT; CDR2 reads FQNNGV. The CDR3 bases are TGTGCCAGCAGCTTACACGCGGACACGCTGAACTATGGCTACACCTTC. It encodes CASSLHADTLNYGYTF.

This clonotype was observed a handful of times. This chain joins TRBV9 and TRBJ2-7; TRBD1 is a possible D gene (5 bases). The CDR3 totals 14 residues. Germline-derived CDR1 and CDR2 are SGDLS and YYNGEE. Trimming removed 4 bases from V and 1 base from J, with 12 bases in between. CDR3 sequence (DNA): TGTGCCAGCAGCAATGGGGCGGCGTCCTACGAGCAGTACTTC. Its protein is CASSNGAASYEQYF.

CDR3 region: CSVASGAYEQYF. The CDR3 coding sequence is TGCAGCGTTGCGTCTGGGGCCTACGAGCAGTACTTC. This rearrangement joins TRBV29-1 to TRBJ2-7, with unresolved D. Trimming shortened V by 4 bases and J by 2 bases, and 9 bases separated the two germline ends. CDR1 is SQVTM and CDR2 is ANQGSEA in the germline V gene. The CDR3 runs 12 residues.

The rearrangement joins TRBV6-2 or TRBV6-3 to TRBJ2-4; a weak D match, TRBD1 (6 bases). The end of the DNA fits TRBJ2-7 better, so the J call may be wrong. Germline values: CDR1 MNHEY, CDR2 SVGEGT. This CDR3 is 11 amino acids long. CDR3 coding DNA: TGTGCCAGCACCACAGGGTTCGAGCAGTACTTC. Residues: CASTTGFEQYF.

The CDR3 DNA sequence: TGTGCCAGCAGTTCGGCCGTTTTGGGGTATAGCAATCAGCCCCAGCATTTT. It yields the protein CASSSAVLGYSNQPQHF. The chain couples TRBV6-2 or TRBV6-3 to TRBJ1-5; no clear D gene. The CDR3 is 17 residues long. Germline loops: CDR1 MNHEY, CDR2 SVGEGT. V was clipped by 4 bases and J by 0 bases, with 16 bases between them.

The chain is built from TRBV11-2 and TRBJ2-1; TRBD1 or TRBD2 may be the D gene (7 bases each). The V gene lost 1 base and the J gene lost 4 bases, with 23 bases spanning the gap. CDR3 length equals 19 residues. From germline, CDR1 is SGHAT and CDR2 FQNNGV. The CDR3 DNA follows: TGTGCCAGCAGCTTAGCCCATGGATCGGGGGAGGGGGCTTACAATGAGCAGTTCTTC. It codes for CASSLAHGSGEGAYNEQFF. Combining the CDR3 with reference TRBV11-2 and TRBJ2-1 gives the whole variable domain EAGVAQSPRYKIIEKRQSVAFWCNPISGHATLYWYQQILGQGPKLLIQFQNNGVVDDSQLPKDRFSAERLKGVDSTLKIQPAKLEDSAVYLCASSLAHGSGEGAYNEQFFGPGTRLTVL.

This clonotype appeared a few times. The CDR3 bases are TGTGCCAGCAACCCCCAGAGGGTACAAGGAGAAGAGACCCAGTACTTC. Translating it yields CASNPQRVQGEETQYF. The chain has TRBV12-3 or TRBV12-4 and TRBJ2-5, with TRBD2 as a possible D gene (5 bases). V shed 7 bases and J shed 3 bases, with 21 bases lying between them. The CDR3 covers 16 residues.

This rearrangement joins TRBV20-1 to TRBJ1-5; D gene unclear. V dropped 0 bases and J dropped 4 bases, with 7 bases sitting between them. The CDR3 has 13 amino acids. The germline V gene encodes CDR1 DFQATT and CDR2 SNEGSKA (reference sequence). CDR3 coding DNA: TGCAGTGCTAGAGATTCCTATAATCAGCCCCAGCATTTT. It translates to CSARDSYNQPQHF.

This clonotype appeared a few times. V gene TRBV12-3 or TRBV12-4 combines with J gene TRBJ1-6; D gene ambiguous. Trimming took off 7 bases at V and 10 bases at J, with 11 bases between the two ends. This CDR3 is built from 12 residues. The CDR3 sequence: CASIGLKSPLHF. Here the CDR3 DNA reads TGTGCCAGCATCGGGCTGAAATCACCCCTCCACTTT.

Ten or more counts support this clonotype. The chain carries TRBV20-1 and TRBJ1-2; D gene uncertain. Per the germline V gene, CDR1 is DFQATT and CDR2 is SNEGSKA (reference sequence). CDR3 length: 14 residues. V lost 0 bases, J lost 4 bases, and 12 bases lay in between. This chain's CDR3 is CSARDRAGFYGYTF. CDR3 bases: TGCAGTGCTAGAGATCGGGCCGGGTTCTATGGCTACACCTTC.